The 21 T cell receptor beta chains below all came from one sample that was sequenced in a study of T-cell reconstitution after alpha-beta-depleted transplantation in children. A library of TCRbeta sequences, prepared with unique molecular identifiers, was generated. In TCRdb, the PCR reads were re-called with MiXCR into one record per CDR3 protein. The sample yields some 240,000 distinct CDR3 sequences, over 9.5% seen once. The sequenced sample was PBMCs from the stem cell graft donor, obtained from the stem cell graft. These receptors all come from a human donor who donated a stem cell graft to a child with SCID.

There are many counts of this clonotype. The chain has TRBV5-6 and TRBJ1-1; D might be TRBD1 (6 bases). V lost 1 base and J 5 bases, leaving 24 bases between the germline ends. The CDR3 length is 18 residues. Germline CDR1 reads SGHDT; CDR2 reads YYEEEE. DNA of the CDR3: TGTGCCAGCAGCTTGCGGTCCCACAGGGTAGAAAGAAAGACTGAAGCTTTCTTT. It is translated as CASSLRSHRVERKTEAFF. The full variable domain, completed using reference TRBV5-6 and TRBJ1-1, is DAGVTQSPTHLIKTRGQQVTLRCSPKSGHDTVSWYQQALGQGPQFIFQYYEEEERQRGNFPDRFSGHQFPNYSSELNVNALLLGDSALYLCASSLRSHRVERKTEAFFGQGTRLTVV.

This clonotype was detected only once. The junction departs from the called germline gene at one end, perhaps through a read error. The chain joins TRBV3-1 to TRBJ1-6; no clear D. CDR3 length: 18 amino acids. Germline V gives CDR1 LGHDT, CDR2 YNNKEL (reference sequence). CDR3 sequence (DNA): TGTGCCACCAGCCAAGATTTTCCGACGCTATCGGATAATTCACCCCTCCACTTT. This codes for CATSQDFPTLSDNSPLHF.

This clonotype was counted at least ten times. V is TRBV20-1 and J is TRBJ1-2; the D gene is possibly TRBD1 (6 bases). V lost 4 bases and J 8 bases, leaving 17 bases between the germline ends. The germline gives CDR1 DFQATT, CDR2 SNEGSKA (reference sequence). The CDR3 has 13 residues. The CDR3 DNA reads as TGCAGTGCTATCTTACCAGGGGAGTGGGGCTACACCTTC. Encoded protein: CSAILPGEWGYTF.

This clonotype appeared many times. This sequence joins TRBV5-1 and TRBJ1-2; D remains unclear. CDR3 length: 15 residues. CDR1 is SGHRS and CDR2 is YFSETQ in the germline V gene. V was trimmed by 1 base and J by 2 bases, leaving 12 bases between them. CDR3 DNA sequence: TGCGCCAGCAGCTTGACCGACGGACCAAACTATGGCTACACCTTC. Translated: CASSLTDGPNYGYTF. The full variable domain, completed using reference TRBV5-1 and TRBJ1-2, is KAGVTQTPRYLIKTRGQQVTLSCSPISGHRSVSWYQQTPGQGLQFLFEYFSETQRNKGNFPGRFSGRQFSNSRSEMNVSTLELGDSALYLCASSLTDGPNYGYTFGSGTRLTVV.

This clonotype occurred many times. The chain employs TRBV2 and TRBJ2-2; the D gene could be TRBD1 or TRBD2 (5 bases each). Germline loops: CDR1 SNHLY, CDR2 FYNNEI. Trimming took off 8 bases at V and 1 base at J, with 11 bases between the two ends. The CDR3 has 14 amino acids. This chain's CDR3 is CASRWDGNTGELFF. The CDR3 DNA reads as TGTGCCAGCCGCTGGGACGGGAACACCGGGGAGCTGTTTTTT.

This clonotype was seen at least ten times. The chain recombines TRBV5-4 with TRBJ1-2; 11 nucleotides agree with TRBD1. This CDR3 contains 15 residues. Trimming removed 5 bases from V and 4 bases from J; junction bases left unmatched: 7. CDR1 and CDR2 (germline): SGHNT, YYREEE (reference sequence). DNA of the CDR3: TGTGCCAGCAGATATGGACAGGGGGCGATCTATGGCTACACCTTC. Translation: CASRYGQGAIYGYTF.

In this sample, this clonotype turned up once. One junction end disagrees with the germline gene, perhaps due to a read error. This chain links TRBV3-1 with TRBJ2-7, with TRBD2 identical over 10 bases. Germline assignment: CDR1 LGHDT and CDR2 YNNKEL (reference sequence). The CDR3 has 15 residues. CDR3 loop: CASCQGTSATYEQYF. In DNA, the CDR3 is TGTGCCAGCTGCCAAGGGACTAGCGCCACCTACGAGCAGTACTTC.

This clonotype was seen ten or more times. This chain links TRBV20-1 with TRBJ1-1; 7 nucleotides match TRBD1. V was pared by 6 bases and J by 0 bases, with 4 bases of the junction left unmatched. Germline loops: CDR1 DFQATT, CDR2 SNEGSKA (reference sequence). There are 13 residues in the CDR3. DNA of the CDR3: TGCAGTGCCTCGGGACAGTTGAACACTGAAGCTTTCTTT. It encodes CSASGQLNTEAFF.

This clonotype was seen repeatedly, ten times or more. V is TRBV5-1 and J is TRBJ2-3; no reliable D call. V was shortened by 4 bases and J by 0 bases, with 12 bases between the two germline ends. Germline assignment: CDR1 SGHRS and CDR2 YFSETQ. The CDR3 runs 15 residues. CDR3 amino acids: CASSTRHLSTDTQYF. CDR3 nucleotides: TGCGCCAGCAGCACACGACACCTAAGCACAGATACGCAGTATTTT.

This clonotype was picked up many times. The chain joins TRBV20-1 to TRBJ1-1, with D maybe TRBD1 (5 bases). Germline CDR1 and CDR2: DFQATT and SNEGSKA (reference sequence). This CDR3 region has 12 residues. V lost 5 bases and J lost 3, with 10 bases in between. CDR3 protein: CSAAGGDTEAFF. The DNA of the CDR3 is TGCAGTGCTGCCGGGGGGGACACTGAAGCTTTCTTT.

This clonotype was seen repeatedly, ten times or more. The rearrangement joins TRBV7-3 to TRBJ2-7; unclear D gene. The CDR3 is 15 amino acids. Per germline, CDR1 SGHTA and CDR2 FQGTGA. The V end was cut by 1 base, the J end by 0 bases, with 10 bases between. CDR3 DNA sequence: TGTGCCAGCAGCTTAAGGCCAGCTAGCTCCTACGAGCAGTACTTC. Amino acids: CASSLRPASSYEQYF.

This clonotype came up many times. CDR3 bases: TGCGCCAGCAGCCAAGTGGGGAGGAAAAGAAAGAATGGCTACACCTTC. Amino acids: CASSQVGRKRKNGYTF. The V call is TRBV4-3, the J call TRBJ1-2; no reliable D call. Germline V gene data show CDR1 as LGHNA and CDR2 as YSLEER. V was clipped by 1 base and J by 6 bases, with 18 bases between them. The CDR3 is 16 residues long.

V usage is TRBV18 and J usage is TRBJ1-1; D gene ambiguous. Germline values: CDR1 KGHSH, CDR2 LQKENI. This CDR3 contains 15 residues. V lost 3 bases and J lost 1, with 12 bases in between. DNA of the CDR3: TGTGCCAGCTCACCGGGGATCCTTACGAACACTGAAGCTTTCTTT. Translated: CASSPGILTNTEAFF.

This clonotype has a count of ten or more. The chain couples TRBV7-6 to TRBJ2-3; D unresolved. Per the germline V gene, CDR1 is SGHVS and CDR2 is FNYEAQ. The CDR3 is 13 residues long. The V and J ends lost 0 bases and 6 bases respectively, with 7 bases between them. CDR3 in DNA: TGTGCCAGCAGCTTAGCAGGGCCGGATACGCAGTATTTT. Translation: CASSLAGPDTQYF.

This clonotype was counted ten times or more. This chain connects TRBV6-2 or TRBV6-3 to TRBJ1-2, with D possibly matching TRBD1 (5 bases). The V and J ends lost 2 bases and 4 bases respectively, with 8 bases between them. This CDR3 contains 13 residues. CDR1 and CDR2 (germline): MNHEY, SVGEGT. This CDR3 is CASSYGGTYGYTF. CDR3 nucleotides: TGTGCCAGCAGTTACGGGGGGACCTATGGCTACACCTTC.

This clonotype showed up many times. The chain joins TRBV7-9 to TRBJ2-1, with a tentative D call TRBD2 (5 bases). CDR1 is SEHNR, CDR2 FQNEAQ, per germline (reference sequence). V was pared by 2 bases and J by 3 bases, with 8 bases between. The CDR3 spans 14 residues. The CDR3 sequence is CASSLRTDYNEQFF. The CDR3 region has the DNA TGTGCCAGCAGCTTAAGGACTGACTACAATGAGCAGTTCTTC.

This clonotype has at least ten counts. The rearrangement links TRBV5-1 to TRBJ1-1; D is uncertain. Germline V gene lookup returns CDR1 SGHRS and CDR2 YFSETQ. The CDR3 consists of 16 residues. V lost 6 bases to trimming and J lost 1 base, with 19 bases between them. This CDR3 is CASTVSSHLANTEAFF. CDR3 coding DNA: TGCGCCAGCACCGTTTCTTCCCACCTGGCGAACACTGAAGCTTTCTTT.

This clonotype has a count of ten or more. The V gene is TRBV20-1, the J gene TRBJ1-1; no definite D call. The V end lost 3 bases, the J end lost 0 bases, and 2 bases lay between the germline ends. CDR1 is DFQATT and CDR2 is SNEGSKA in the germline V gene (reference sequence). The CDR3 length is 11 residues. CDR3 amino acids: CSARLNTEAFF. The CDR3 region has the DNA TGCAGTGCTAGGCTGAACACTGAAGCTTTCTTT.

This clonotype has a count of ten or more. The chain has TRBV5-1 and TRBJ2-5; TRBD2 agrees at 8 bases. CDR3 length: 14 amino acids. Losses at the gene ends were 1 base for V and 5 bases for J; bases not matched to a gene: 4. The germline V gene encodes CDR1 SGHRS and CDR2 YFSETQ. CDR3 protein: CASSLSAGAETQYF. The CDR3 DNA is TGCGCCAGCAGCTTGTCAGCGGGGGCTGAGACCCAGTACTTC.

Ten or more counts support this clonotype. This chain links TRBV15 with TRBJ2-3, with 9 nucleotides matching TRBD2. J gave up 3 bases and V 1 base, and 2 bases lay outside the gene matches. Germline assignment: CDR1 LNHNV and CDR2 YYDKDF (reference sequence). This CDR3 is built from 15 residues. The CDR3 sequence is CATSRGLAATDTQYF. The DNA of the CDR3 is TGTGCCACCAGCAGAGGACTAGCGGCAACAGATACGCAGTATTTT.

The gene calls are TRBV30 and TRBJ1-1; 8 bases are shared with TRBD1. The J segment lost 2 bases and the V segment lost 2 bases, leaving 4 bases of the junction unmatched. The CDR3 is 14 amino acids. The germline V gene has CDR1 GTSNPN and CDR2 SVGIG (reference sequence). The CDR3 bases are TGTGCCTGGAGTACACAGGGGGGAAACACTGAAGCTTTCTTT. This codes for CAWSTQGGNTEAFF.